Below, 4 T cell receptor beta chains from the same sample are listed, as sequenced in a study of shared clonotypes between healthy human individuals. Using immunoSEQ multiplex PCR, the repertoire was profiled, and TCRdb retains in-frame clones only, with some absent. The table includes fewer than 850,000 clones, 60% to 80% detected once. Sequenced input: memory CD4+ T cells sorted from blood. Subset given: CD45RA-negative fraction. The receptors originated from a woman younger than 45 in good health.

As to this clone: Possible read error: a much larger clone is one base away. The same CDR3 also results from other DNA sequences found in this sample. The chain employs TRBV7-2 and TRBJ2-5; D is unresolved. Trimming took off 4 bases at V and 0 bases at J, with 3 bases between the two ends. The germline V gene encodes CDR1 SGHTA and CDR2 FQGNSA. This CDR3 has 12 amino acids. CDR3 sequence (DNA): TGTGCCAGCAGCTCATACCAAGAGACCCAGTACTTC. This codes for CASSSYQETQYF. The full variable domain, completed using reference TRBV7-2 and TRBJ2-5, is GAGVSQSPSNKVTEKGKDVELRCDPISGHTALYWYRQSLGQGLEFLIYFQGNSAPDKSGLPSDRFSAERTGGSVSTLTIQRTQQEDSAVYLCASSSYQETQYFGPGTRLLVL.

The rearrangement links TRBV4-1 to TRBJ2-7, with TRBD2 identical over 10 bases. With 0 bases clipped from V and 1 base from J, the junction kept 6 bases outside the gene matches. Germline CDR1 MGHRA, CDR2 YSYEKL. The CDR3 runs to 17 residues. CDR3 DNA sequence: TGCGCCAGCAGCCAAGATTGGGGGACTAGCGAGTCCTACGAGCAGTACTTC. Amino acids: CASSQDWGTSESYEQYF.

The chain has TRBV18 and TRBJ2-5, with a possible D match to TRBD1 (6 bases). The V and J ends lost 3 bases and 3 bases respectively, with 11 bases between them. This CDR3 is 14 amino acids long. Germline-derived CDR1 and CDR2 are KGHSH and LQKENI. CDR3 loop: CASSPDRQEETQYF. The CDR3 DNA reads TGTGCCAGCTCACCTGACCGACAGGAAGAGACCCAGTACTTC. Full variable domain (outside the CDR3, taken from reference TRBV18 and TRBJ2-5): NAGVMQNPRHLVRRRGQEARLRCSPMKGHSHVYWYRQLPEEGLKFMVYLQKENIIDESGMPKERFSAEFPKEGPSILRIQQVVRGDSAAYFCASSPDRQEETQYFGPGTRLLVL.

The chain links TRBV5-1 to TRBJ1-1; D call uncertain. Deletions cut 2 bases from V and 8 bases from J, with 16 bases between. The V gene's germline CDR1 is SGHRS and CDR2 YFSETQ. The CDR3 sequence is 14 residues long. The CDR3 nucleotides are TGCGCCAGCAGCTTAGACCGGAGCCCAACAGAAGCTTTCTTT. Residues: CASSLDRSPTEAFF.